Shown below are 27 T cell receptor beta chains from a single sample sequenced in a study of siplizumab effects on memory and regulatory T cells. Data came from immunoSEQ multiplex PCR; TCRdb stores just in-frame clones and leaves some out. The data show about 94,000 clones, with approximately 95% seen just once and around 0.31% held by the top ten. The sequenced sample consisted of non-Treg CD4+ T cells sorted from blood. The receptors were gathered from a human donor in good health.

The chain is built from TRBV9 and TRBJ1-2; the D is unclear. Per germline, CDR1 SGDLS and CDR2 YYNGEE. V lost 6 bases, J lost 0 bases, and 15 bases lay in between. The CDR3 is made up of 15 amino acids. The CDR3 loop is CASTETPSTNYGYTF. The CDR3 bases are TGTGCCAGCACCGAAACCCCCAGTACTAACTATGGCTACACCTTC.

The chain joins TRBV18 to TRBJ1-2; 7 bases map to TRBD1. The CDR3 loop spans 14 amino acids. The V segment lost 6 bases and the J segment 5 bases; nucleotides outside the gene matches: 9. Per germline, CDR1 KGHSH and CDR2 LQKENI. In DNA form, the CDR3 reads TGTGCCAGCTCTCCCGGACAGGAAATATATGGCTACACCTTC. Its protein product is CASSPGQEIYGYTF.

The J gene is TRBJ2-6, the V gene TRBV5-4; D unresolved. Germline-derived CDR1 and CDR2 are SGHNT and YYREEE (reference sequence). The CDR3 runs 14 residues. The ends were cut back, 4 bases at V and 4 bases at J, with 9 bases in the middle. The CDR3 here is CASSPDPGANVLTF. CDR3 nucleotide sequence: TGTGCCAGCAGCCCGGATCCCGGGGCCAACGTCCTGACTTTC.

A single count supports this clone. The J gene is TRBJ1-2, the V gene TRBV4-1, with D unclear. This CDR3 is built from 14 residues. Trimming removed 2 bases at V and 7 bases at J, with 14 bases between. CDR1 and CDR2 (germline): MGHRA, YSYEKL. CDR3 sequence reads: CASSQPRTGFGYTF. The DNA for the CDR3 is TGCGCCAGCAGCCAACCACGTACGGGGTTTGGCTACACCTTC.

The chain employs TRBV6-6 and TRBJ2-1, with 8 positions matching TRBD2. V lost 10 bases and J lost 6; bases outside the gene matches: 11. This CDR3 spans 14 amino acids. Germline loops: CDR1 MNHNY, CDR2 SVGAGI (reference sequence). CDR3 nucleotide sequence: TGTGCCACCGCGGGGGGCTCCGTTTTCAATGAGCAGTTCTTC. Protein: CATAGGSVFNEQFF.

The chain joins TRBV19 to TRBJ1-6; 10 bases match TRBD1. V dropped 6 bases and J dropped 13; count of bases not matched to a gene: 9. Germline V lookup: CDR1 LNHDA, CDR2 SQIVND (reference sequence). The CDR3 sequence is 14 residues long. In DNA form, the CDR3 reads TGTGCCAGTAGCGTCCGGGACAGGGGATTCCCCCTCCACTTT. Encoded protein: CASSVRDRGFPLHF.

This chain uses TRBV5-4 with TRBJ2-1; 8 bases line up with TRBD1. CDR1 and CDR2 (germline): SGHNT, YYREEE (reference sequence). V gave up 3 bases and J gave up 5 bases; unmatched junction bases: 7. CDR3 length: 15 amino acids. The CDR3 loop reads CASSYPGQDNNEQFF. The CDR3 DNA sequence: TGTGCCAGCAGCTATCCGGGACAGGACAACAATGAGCAGTTCTTC.

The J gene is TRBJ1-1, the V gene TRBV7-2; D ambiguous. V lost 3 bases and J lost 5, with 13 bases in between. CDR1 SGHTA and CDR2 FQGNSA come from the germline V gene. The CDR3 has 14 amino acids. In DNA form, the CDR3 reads TGTGCCAGCAGCTTGAGGGTAGAGTTGACTGAAGCTTTCTTT. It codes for CASSLRVELTEAFF.

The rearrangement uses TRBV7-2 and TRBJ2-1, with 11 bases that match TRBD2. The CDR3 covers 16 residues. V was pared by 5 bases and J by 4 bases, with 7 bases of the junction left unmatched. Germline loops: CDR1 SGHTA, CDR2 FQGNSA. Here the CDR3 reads CASSPPGLAEYNEQFF. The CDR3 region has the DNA TGTGCCAGCAGCCCTCCGGGACTAGCGGAATACAATGAGCAGTTCTTC. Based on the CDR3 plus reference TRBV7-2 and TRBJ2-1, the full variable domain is GAGVSQSPSNKVTEKGKDVELRCDPISGHTALYWYRQSLGQGLEFLIYFQGNSAPDKSGLPSDRFSAERTGGSVSTLTIQRTQQEDSAVYLCASSPPGLAEYNEQFFGPGTRLTVL.

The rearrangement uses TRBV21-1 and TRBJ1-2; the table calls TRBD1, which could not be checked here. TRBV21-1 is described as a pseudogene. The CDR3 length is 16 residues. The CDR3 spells CASICSGQGCTYGYTF. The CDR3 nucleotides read TGTGCCAGCATCTGTTCCGGACAGGGGTGTACCTATGGCTACACCTTC.

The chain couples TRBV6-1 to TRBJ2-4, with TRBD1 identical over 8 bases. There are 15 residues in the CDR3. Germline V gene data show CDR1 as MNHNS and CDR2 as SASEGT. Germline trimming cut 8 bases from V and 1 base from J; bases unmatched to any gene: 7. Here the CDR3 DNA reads TGTGCCAGCCGGGGACAGGTACAGGCCAAAAACATTCAGTACTTC. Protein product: CASRGQVQAKNIQYF.

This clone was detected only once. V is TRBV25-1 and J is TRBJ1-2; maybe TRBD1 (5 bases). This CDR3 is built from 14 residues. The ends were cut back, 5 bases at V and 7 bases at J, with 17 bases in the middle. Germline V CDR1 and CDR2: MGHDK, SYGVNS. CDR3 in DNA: TGTGCCAGCAGTCCTATAGGGGCGGGGTCTGGCTACACCTTC. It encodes CASSPIGAGSGYTF.

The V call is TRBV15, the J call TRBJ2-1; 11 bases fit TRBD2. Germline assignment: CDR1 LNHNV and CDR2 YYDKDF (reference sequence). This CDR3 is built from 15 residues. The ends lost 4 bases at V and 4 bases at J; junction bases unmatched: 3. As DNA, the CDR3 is TGTGCCACCAGCACAAGGACTAGCGGGTACAATGAGCAGTTCTTC. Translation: CATSTRTSGYNEQFF. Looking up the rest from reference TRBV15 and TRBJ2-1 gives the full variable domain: DAMVIQNPRYQVTQFGKPVTLSCSQTLNHNVMYWYQQKSSQAPKLLFHYYDKDFNNEADTPDNFQSRRPNTSFCFLDIRSPGLGDTAMYLCATSTRTSGYNEQFFGPGTRLTVL.

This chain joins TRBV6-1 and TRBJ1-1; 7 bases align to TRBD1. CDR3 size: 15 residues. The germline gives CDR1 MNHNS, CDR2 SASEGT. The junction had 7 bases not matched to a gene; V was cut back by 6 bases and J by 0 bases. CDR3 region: CASRRDRIMNTEAFF. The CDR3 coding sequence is TGTGCCAGCAGGCGGGACAGAATCATGAACACTGAAGCTTTCTTT.

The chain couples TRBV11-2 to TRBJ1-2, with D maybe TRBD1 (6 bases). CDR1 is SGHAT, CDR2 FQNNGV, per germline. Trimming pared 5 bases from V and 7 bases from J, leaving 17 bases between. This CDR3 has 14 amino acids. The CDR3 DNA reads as TGTGCCAGCAGCATCCCAGGGGTTCTTTCTGGCTACACCTTC. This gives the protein CASSIPGVLSGYTF. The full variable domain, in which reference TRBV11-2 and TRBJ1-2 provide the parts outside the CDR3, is EAGVAQSPRYKIIEKRQSVAFWCNPISGHATLYWYQQILGQGPKLLIQFQNNGVVDDSQLPKDRFSAERLKGVDSTLKIQPAKLEDSAVYLCASSIPGVLSGYTFGSGTRLTVV.

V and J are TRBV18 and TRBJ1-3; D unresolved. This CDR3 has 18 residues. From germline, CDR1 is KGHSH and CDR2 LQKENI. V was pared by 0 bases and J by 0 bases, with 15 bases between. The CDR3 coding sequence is TGTGCCAGCTCACCACCTATCGGGTCCTCCGTCTCTGGAAACACCATATATTTT. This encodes CASSPPIGSSVSGNTIYF.

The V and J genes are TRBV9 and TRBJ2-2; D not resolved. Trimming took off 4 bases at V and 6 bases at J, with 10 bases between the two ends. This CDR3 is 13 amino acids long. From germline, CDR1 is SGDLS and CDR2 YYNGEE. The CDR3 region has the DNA TGTGCCAGCAGCCCCCAGGCAGCCGGGGAGCTGTTTTTT. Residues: CASSPQAAGELFF.

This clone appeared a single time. The CDR3 nucleotides read TGTGCCAGCTCACAAGGACTAGCGGGGGGGAACGACAATGAGCAGTTCTTC. This translates into CASSQGLAGGNDNEQFF. This rearrangement joins TRBV18 to TRBJ2-1; TRBD2 aligns across 15 bases. Germline assignment: CDR1 KGHSH and CDR2 LQKENI. The CDR3 is made up of 17 amino acids. Losses at the gene ends were 4 bases for V and 5 bases for J; bases not matched to a gene: 6.

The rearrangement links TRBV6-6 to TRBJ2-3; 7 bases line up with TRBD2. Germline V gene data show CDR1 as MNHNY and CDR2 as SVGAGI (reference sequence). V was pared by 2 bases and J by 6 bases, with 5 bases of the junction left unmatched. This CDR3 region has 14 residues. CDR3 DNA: TGTGCCAGCAGTTACGGGCGGGAGTCGGATACGCAGTATTTT. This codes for CASSYGRESDTQYF.

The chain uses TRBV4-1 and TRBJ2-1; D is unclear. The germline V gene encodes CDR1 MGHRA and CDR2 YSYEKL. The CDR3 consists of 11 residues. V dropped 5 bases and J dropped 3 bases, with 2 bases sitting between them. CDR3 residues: CASSSYNEQFF. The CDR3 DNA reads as TGCGCCAGCAGCAGCTACAATGAGCAGTTCTTC.

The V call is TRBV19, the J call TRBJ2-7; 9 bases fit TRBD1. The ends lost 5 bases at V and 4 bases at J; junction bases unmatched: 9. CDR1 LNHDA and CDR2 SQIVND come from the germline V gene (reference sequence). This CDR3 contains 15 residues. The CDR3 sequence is CASSALGQGIYEQYF. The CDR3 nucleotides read TGTGCCAGTAGTGCGCTGGGACAGGGCATTTACGAGCAGTACTTC.

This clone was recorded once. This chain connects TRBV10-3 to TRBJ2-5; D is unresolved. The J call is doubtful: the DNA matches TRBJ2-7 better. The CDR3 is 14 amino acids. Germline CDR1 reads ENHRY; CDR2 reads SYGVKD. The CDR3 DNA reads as TGTGCCATCAGTGTGGGGAAGGCCTCCTACGAGCAGTACTTC. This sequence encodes CAISVGKASYEQYF.

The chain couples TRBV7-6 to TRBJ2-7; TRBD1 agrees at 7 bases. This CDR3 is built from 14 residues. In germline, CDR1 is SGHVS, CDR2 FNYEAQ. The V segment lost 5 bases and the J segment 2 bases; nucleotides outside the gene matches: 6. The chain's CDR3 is CASSESDRAYEQYF. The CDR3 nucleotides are TGTGCCAGCAGCGAGAGCGACAGGGCCTACGAGCAGTACTTC.

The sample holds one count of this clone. CDR3 nucleotide sequence: TGTGCCAGCAGTGCGGGACCGAGGACCTACGAGCAGTACTTC. This translates into CASSAGPRTYEQYF. This sequence joins TRBV2 and TRBJ2-7, with D perhaps matching TRBD1 or TRBD2 (5 bases each). The germline V and J ends were trimmed by 4 bases and 2 bases, with 12 bases remaining between them. CDR3 length: 14 amino acids. Germline V lookup: CDR1 SNHLY, CDR2 FYNNEI. The complete variable domain, with remaining parts taken from reference TRBV2 and TRBJ2-7, reads EPEVTQTPSHQVTQMGQEVILRCVPISNHLYFYWYRQILGQKVEFLVSFYNNEISEKSEIFDDQFSVERPDGSNFTLKIRSTKLEDSAMYFCASSAGPRTYEQYFGPGTRLTVT.

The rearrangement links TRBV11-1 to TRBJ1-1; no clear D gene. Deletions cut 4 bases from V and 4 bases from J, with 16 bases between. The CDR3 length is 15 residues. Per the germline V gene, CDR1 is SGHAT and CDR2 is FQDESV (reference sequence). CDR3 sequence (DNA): TGTGCCAGCAGCTCCCGCTTCACAGAGGGCACTGAAGCTTTCTTT. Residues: CASSSRFTEGTEAFF. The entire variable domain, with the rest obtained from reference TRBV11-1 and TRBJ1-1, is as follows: EAEVAQSPRYKITEKSQAVAFWCDPISGHATLYWYRQILGQGPELLVQFQDESVVDDSQLPKDRFSAERLKGVDSTLKIQPAELGDSAMYLCASSSRFTEGTEAFFGQGTRLTVV.

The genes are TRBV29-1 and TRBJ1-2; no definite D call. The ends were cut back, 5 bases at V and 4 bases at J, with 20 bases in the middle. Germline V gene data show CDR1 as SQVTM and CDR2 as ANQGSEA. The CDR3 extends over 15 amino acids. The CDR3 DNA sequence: TGCAGCGTTCTGTCCCCCCTAGATAATAGCTATGGCTACACCTTC. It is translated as CSVLSPLDNSYGYTF.

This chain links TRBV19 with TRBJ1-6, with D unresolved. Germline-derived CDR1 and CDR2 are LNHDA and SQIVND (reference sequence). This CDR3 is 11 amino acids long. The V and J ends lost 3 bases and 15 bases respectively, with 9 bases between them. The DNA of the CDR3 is TGTGCCAGTAGTATGTCCAAGGACCTCCACTTT. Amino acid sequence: CASSMSKDLHF.